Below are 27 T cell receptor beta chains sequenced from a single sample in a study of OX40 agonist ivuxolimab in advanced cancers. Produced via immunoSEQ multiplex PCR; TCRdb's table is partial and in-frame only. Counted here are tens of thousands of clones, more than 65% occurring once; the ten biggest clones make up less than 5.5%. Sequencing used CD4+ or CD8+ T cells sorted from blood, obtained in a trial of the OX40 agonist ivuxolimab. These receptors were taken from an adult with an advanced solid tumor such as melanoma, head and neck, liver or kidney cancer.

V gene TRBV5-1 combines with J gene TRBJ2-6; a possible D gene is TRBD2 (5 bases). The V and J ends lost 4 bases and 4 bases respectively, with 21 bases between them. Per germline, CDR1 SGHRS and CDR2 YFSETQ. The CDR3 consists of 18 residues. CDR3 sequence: CASSPVVGGPGGANVLTF. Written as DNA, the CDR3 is TGCGCCAGCAGCCCCGTGGTCGGAGGCCCAGGAGGGGCCAACGTCCTGACTTTC.

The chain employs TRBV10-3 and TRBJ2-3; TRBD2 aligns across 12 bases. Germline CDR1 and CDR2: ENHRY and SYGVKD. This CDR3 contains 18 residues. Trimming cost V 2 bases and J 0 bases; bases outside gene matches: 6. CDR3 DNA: TGTGCCATCAGTGAGCCGAAGACTAGCGGGGGTAGCACAGATACGCAGTATTTT. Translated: CAISEPKTSGGSTDTQYF.

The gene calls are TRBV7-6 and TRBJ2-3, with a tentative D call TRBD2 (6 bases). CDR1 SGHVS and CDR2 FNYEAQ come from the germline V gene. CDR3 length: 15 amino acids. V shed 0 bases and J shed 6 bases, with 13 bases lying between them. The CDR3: CASSLAGLLADTQYF. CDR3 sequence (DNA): TGTGCCAGCAGCTTAGCGGGACTCCTGGCGGATACGCAGTATTTT.

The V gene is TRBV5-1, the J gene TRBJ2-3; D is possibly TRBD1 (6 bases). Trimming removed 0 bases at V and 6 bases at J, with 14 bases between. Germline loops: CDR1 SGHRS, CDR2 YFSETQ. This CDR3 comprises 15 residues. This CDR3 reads CASSLGGSDRDTQYF. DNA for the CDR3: TGCGCCAGCAGCTTGGGGGGTAGCGACAGGGATACGCAGTATTTT.

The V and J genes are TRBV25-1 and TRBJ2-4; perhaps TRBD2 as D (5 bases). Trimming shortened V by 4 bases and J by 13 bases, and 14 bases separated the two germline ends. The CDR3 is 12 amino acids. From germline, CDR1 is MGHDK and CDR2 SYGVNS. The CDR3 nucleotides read TGTGCCAGCAGTGGCGGGTCGTGGACGCAGTACTTC. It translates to CASSGGSWTQYF.

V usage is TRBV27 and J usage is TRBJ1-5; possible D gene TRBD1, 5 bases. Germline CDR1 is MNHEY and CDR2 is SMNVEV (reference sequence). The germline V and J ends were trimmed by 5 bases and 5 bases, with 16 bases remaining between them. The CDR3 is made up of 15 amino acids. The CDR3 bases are TGTGCCAGCAGTGCTTACCTCGTGGGGGATCAGCCCCAGCATTTT. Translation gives CASSAYLVGDQPQHF.

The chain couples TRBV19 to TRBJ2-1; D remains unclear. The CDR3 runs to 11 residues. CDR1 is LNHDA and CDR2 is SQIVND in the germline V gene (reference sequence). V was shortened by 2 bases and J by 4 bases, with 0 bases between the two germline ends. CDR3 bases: TGTGCCAGTAGTATATACAATGAGCAGTTCTTC. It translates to CASSIYNEQFF.

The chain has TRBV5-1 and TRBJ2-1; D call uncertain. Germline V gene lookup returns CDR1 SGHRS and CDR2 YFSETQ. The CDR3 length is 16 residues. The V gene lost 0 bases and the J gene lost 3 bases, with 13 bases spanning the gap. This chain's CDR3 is CASSLANSLDYNEQFF. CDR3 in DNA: TGCGCCAGCAGCTTGGCCAACAGCTTAGACTACAATGAGCAGTTCTTC.

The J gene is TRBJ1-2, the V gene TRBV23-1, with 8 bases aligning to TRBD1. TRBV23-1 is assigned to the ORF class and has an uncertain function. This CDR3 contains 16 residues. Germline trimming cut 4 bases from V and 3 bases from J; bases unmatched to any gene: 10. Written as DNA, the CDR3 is TGCGCCAGCAGTCCGACGCCGGGACAGGACCACTATGGCTACACCTTC. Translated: CASSPTPGQDHYGYTF.

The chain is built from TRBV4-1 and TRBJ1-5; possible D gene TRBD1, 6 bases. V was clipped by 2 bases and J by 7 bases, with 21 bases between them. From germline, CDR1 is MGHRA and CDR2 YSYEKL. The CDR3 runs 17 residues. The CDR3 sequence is CASSQSPFRGPGQPQHF. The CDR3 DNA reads TGCGCCAGCAGCCAATCCCCTTTCAGGGGCCCAGGCCAGCCCCAGCATTTT.

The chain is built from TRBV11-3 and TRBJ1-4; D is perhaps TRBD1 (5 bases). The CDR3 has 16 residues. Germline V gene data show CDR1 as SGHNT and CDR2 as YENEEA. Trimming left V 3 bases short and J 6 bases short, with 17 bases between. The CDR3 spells CASSFSGPGRDEKLFF. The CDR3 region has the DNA TGTGCCAGCAGCTTCTCCGGTCCGGGGCGGGATGAAAAACTGTTTTTT.

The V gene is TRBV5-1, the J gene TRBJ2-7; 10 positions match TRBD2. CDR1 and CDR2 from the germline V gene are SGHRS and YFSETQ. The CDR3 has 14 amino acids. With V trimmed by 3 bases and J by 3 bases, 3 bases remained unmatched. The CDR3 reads CASSYGTSDYEQYF. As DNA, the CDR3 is TGCGCCAGCAGCTACGGGACTAGCGACTACGAGCAGTACTTC.

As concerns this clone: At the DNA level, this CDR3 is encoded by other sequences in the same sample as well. The CDR3 here is CASSLTSGKYNEQFF. The CDR3, as DNA: TGTGCCAGCAGCTTGACTAGCGGGAAATACAATGAGCAGTTCTTC. The V and J genes are TRBV7-2 and TRBJ2-1, with TRBD2 matching over 11 bases. CDR1 is SGHTA, CDR2 FQGNSA, per germline. Losses at the gene ends were 3 bases for V and 4 bases for J; bases not matched to a gene: 2. The CDR3 loop spans 15 amino acids.

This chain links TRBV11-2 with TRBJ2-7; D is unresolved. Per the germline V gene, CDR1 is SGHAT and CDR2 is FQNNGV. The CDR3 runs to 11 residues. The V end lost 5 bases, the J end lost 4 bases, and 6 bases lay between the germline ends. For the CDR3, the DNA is TGTGCCAGCAGCCCGAAGTACGAGCAGTACTTC. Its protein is CASSPKYEQYF.

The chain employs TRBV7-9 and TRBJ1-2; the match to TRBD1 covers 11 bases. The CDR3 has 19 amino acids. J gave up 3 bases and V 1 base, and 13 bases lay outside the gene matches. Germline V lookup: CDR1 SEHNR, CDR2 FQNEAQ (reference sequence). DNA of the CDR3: TGTGCCAGCAGCTTAGTGGACAGGGGGCAATCGGTTTTGGACTATGGCTACACCTTC. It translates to CASSLVDRGQSVLDYGYTF.

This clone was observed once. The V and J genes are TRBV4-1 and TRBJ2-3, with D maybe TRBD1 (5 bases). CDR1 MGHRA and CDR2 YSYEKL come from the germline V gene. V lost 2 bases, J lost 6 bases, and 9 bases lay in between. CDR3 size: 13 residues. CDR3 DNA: TGCGCCAGCAGCCAACTCAGGGCGGATACGCAGTATTTT. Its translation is CASSQLRADTQYF.

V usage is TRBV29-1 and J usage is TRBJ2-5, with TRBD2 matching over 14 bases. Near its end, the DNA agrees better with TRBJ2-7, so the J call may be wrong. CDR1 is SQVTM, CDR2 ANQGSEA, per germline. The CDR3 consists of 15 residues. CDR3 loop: CSVTGTSGSLYEQYF. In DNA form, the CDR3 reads TGCAGCGTTACCGGGACTAGCGGGAGTCTTTACGAGCAGTACTTC.

CDR3 sequence: CASSLGLSTGDTGELFF. CDR3 coding DNA: TGCGCCAGCAGCTTGGGGCTTAGTACAGGAGACACCGGGGAGCTGTTTTTT. This chain joins TRBV5-1 and TRBJ2-2; D is perhaps TRBD1 (5 bases). This CDR3 has 17 residues. V lost 0 bases, J lost 3 bases, and 15 bases lay in between. The germline V gene encodes CDR1 SGHRS and CDR2 YFSETQ.

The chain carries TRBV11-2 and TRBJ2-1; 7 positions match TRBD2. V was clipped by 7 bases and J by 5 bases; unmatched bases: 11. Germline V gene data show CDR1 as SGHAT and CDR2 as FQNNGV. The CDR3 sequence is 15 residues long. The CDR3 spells CASTPAPSGDNEQFF. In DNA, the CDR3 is TGTGCCAGCACCCCGGCCCCTAGCGGCGACAATGAGCAGTTCTTC.

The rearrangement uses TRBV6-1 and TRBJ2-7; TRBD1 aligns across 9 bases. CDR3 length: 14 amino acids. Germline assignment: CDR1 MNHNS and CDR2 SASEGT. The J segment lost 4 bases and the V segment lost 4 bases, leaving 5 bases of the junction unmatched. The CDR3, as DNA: TGTGCCAGCAGTGGGACAGGGGTTATGTACGAGCAGTACTTC. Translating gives CASSGTGVMYEQYF.

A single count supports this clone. The CDR3 loop reads CASSSCGLAGRGFTGEQFF. The CDR3 coding sequence is TGTGCCAGCAGCTCTTGTGGACTAGCGGGAAGGGGGTTCACAGGTGAGCAGTTCTTC. The chain carries TRBV11-3 and TRBJ2-1; the match to TRBD2 covers 12 bases. Germline V gene data show CDR1 as SGHNT and CDR2 as YENEEA. With V trimmed by 4 bases and J by 9 bases, 19 bases remained unmatched. The CDR3 is made up of 19 amino acids.

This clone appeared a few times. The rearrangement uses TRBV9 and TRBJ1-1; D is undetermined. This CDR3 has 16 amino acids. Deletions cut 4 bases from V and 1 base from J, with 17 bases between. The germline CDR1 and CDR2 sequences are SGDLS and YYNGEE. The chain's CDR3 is CASSPRGQNSNTEAFF. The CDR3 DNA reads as TGTGCCAGCAGCCCTCGTGGCCAGAATTCGAACACTGAAGCTTTCTTT.

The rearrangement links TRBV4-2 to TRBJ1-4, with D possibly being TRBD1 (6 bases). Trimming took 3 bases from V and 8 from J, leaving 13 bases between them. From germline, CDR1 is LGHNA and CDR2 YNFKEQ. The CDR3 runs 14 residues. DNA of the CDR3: TGTGCCAGCAGCCAGGGTCAGGGGCGGGAAAAACTGTTTTTT. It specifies CASSQGQGREKLFF.

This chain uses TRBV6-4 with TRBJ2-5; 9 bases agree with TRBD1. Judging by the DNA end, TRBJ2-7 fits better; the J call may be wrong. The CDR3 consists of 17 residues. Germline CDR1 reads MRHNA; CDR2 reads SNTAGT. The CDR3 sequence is CASSDPPGQGHSYEQYF. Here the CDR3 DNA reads TGTGCCAGCAGTGACCCCCCGGGACAGGGACACTCCTACGAGCAGTACTTC.

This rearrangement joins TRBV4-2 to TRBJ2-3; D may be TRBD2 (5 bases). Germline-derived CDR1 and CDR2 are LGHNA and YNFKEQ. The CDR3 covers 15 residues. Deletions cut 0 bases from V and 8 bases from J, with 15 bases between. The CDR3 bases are TGTGCCAGCAGCCAAGACCGATCGGGAATTGGTACGCAGTATTTT. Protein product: CASSQDRSGIGTQYF.

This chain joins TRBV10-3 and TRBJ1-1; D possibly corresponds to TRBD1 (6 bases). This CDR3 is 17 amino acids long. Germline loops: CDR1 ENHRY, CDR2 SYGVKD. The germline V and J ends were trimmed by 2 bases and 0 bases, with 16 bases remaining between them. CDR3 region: CAISEPPDSAMNTEAFF. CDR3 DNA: TGTGCCATCAGTGAGCCCCCGGACAGTGCCATGAACACTGAAGCTTTCTTT.

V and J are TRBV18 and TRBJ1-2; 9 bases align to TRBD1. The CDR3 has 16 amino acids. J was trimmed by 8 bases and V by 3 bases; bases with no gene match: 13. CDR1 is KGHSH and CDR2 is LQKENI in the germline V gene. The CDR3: CASSPQSTRQGEGYTF. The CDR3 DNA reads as TGTGCCAGCTCACCTCAATCAACTCGACAGGGGGAAGGCTACACCTTC.